This paragraph reports one TCR beta chain. The junction departs from the called germline gene at one end, perhaps through a read error. It was from approximately 22-30 mg of unsorted bulk tissue that RNA and DNA were co-extracted. This sample is part of a study of tumor-infiltrating lymphocytes in primary liver carcinoma. CDR1 is MGHRA, CDR2 YSYEKL, per germline. The CDR3 loop spans 14 amino acids. TCR beta cDNA was made from approximately 500 ng total RNA with a constant-region primer. Nested multiplex PCR, run for three rounds with slightly modified ARM-PCR, yielded TCR beta libraries. A C-beta reverse primer and TRBV1-TRBV30 forward primers served in each of the first two PCR rounds, at about 10 cycles apiece. TCRdb analysed the multiplex PCR reads with MiXCR anew, one entry per CDR3 protein. The data show tens of thousands of distinct CDR3 sequences, 60% to 85% seen once.

This sequence joins TRBV4-1 and TRBJ2-1; perhaps TRBD2 as D (6 bases). The sequence derives from a man aged 35-49 years with primary liver carcinoma and hepatitis B virus infection. The sequencing input was liver tumor tissue from sampling region 5. Indicated subset: tumor region T5, tumor centre. The CDR3 region is CSSSLSSIGRPRVF. For the CDR3, the DNA is TGCTCCAGCAGCCTAAGCTCTATTGGGAGGCCAAGGGTCTTC.